The clone carrying this T cell receptor beta chain was seen ten or more times. Its target is not known. Investigators prepared the TCR beta libraries by applying iRepertoire HTBI primers and Arm-PCR of CDR3 regions. TCRdb reprocessed the multiplex PCR reads with MiXCR, giving one entry per CDR3 protein. The table shows approximately 400,000 distinct CDR3 sequences, with roughly 24% occurring only once. Trimming cost V 7 bases and J 7 bases; bases outside gene matches: 7. The length of the CDR3 is 13 residues. Looked up from germline, CDR1 is MDHEN and CDR2 is SYDVKM. The data originate from a study of regulatory T cells in long-lasting Graves disease. Time point: persistent/refractory GD, antithyroid drugs over 5 years with positive TRAb. The TCR library was prepared using RNA isolated from PBMCs. General study findings and limits: It was possible that the small sample size reduced accuracy. In persistent patients, shared public clonotypes (more than 2,500) outnumbered those in new patients (roughly 870).

This rearrangement joins TRBV28 to TRBJ1-5; 7 bases fit TRBD1. The input for sequencing was peripheral blood mononuclear cells (PBMCs), taken when the disease was refractory, from a patient treated with antithyroid drugs. The receptor comes from a woman in her thirties or forties with Graves disease. The CDR3 is CASIVRGGQPQHF. The CDR3 DNA follows: TGTGCCAGCATTGTCAGGGGGGGACAGCCCCAGCATTTT.